These 18 T cell receptor beta chains were sequenced from one sample in a study of T cells in Graves' hyperthyroidism and ophthalmopathy (dated by TCRdb to about 2019). Library prep was done by multiplex PCR. Sequencing instrument: Illumina HiSeq 2000. The TCR beta CDR3 regions were amplified from the RNA transcripts. For the first round of RT-PCR on the TCR CDR3, the HTBI primer set was used together with the Qiagen OneStep RT-PCR kit. Using fastp at Q25 and MiXCR, TCRdb reprocessed the public reads and kept productive beta chains. Each entry merges the rows of one CDR3 protein and shows their most common DNA and genes. Here the sample has about 740,000 distinct CDR3 sequences; around 15% occur a single time. Clones ranked in the top ten supply about a tenth of the sample. The sample was blood. These receptors came from a woman between 18 and 30 years old with Graves' hyperthyroidism.

This clonotype was picked up a small number of times. This CDR3 reads CASSTAGTDTQYF. In DNA, the CDR3 is TGTGCCAGTAGTACCGCAGGGACAGATACGCAGTATTTT. The chain is built from TRBV19 and TRBJ2-3, with D maybe TRBD1 (5 bases). The CDR3 has 13 residues. V lost 4 bases, J lost 3 bases, and 8 bases lay in between. Germline loops: CDR1 LNHDA, CDR2 SQIVND (reference sequence).

This clonotype was counted a few times. This chain uses TRBV4-2 with TRBJ1-3, with unresolved D. Trimming removed 0 bases from V and 8 bases from J, with 11 bases in between. CDR3 length equals 14 residues. Germline V gene sequence: CDR1 LGHNA, CDR2 YNFKEQ. CDR3 amino acids: CASSQDRGGDTIYF. The CDR3 DNA is TGTGCCAGCAGCCAAGACCGAGGTGGGGACACCATATATTTT.

This clonotype was seen many times. The V and J genes are TRBV6-2 or TRBV6-3 and TRBJ2-7; 10 nucleotides align to TRBD1. The V gene's germline CDR1 is MNHEY and CDR2 SVGEGT. V was pared by 2 bases and J by 2 bases, with 3 bases of the junction left unmatched. This CDR3 contains 15 residues. Here the CDR3 DNA reads TGTGCCAGCAGTTACGGGGACAGGGGTACCTACGAGCAGTACTTC. This sequence encodes CASSYGDRGTYEQYF.

The sample holds a few counts of this clonotype. The chain couples TRBV4-1 to TRBJ2-2, with D perhaps TRBD2 (5 bases). The CDR3 runs to 17 residues. The germline V and J ends were trimmed by 1 base and 0 bases, with 12 bases remaining between them. The germline V gene has CDR1 MGHRA and CDR2 YSYEKL. The CDR3 is CASSQGQSGPNTGELFF. CDR3 in DNA: TGCGCCAGCAGCCAAGGTCAAAGCGGCCCGAACACCGGGGAGCTGTTTTTT.

This clonotype showed up just a few times. V is TRBV4-3 and J is TRBJ1-2; D unresolved. This CDR3 contains 13 residues. V lost 4 bases to trimming and J lost 6 bases, with 12 bases between them. The germline V gene has CDR1 LGHNA and CDR2 YSLEER. The CDR3 DNA sequence: TGCGCCAGCAGCCTTTTCTCCGGGAATGGCTACACCTTC. This translates into CASSLFSGNGYTF.

The chain uses TRBV5-1 and TRBJ2-4; D may be TRBD1 or TRBD2 (5 bases each). V was trimmed by 4 bases and J by 0 bases, leaving 14 bases between them. This CDR3 is 16 amino acids long. Germline V gene lookup returns CDR1 SGHRS and CDR2 YFSETQ. The CDR3 region is CASSGASSLAKNIQYF. The CDR3 DNA reads TGCGCCAGCAGCGGGGCTAGCTCTTTAGCCAAAAACATTCAGTACTTC. The full variable domain, with the rest looked up from reference TRBV5-1 and TRBJ2-4, is KAGVTQTPRYLIKTRGQQVTLSCSPISGHRSVSWYQQTPGQGLQFLFEYFSETQRNKGNFPGRFSGRQFSNSRSEMNVSTLELGDSALYLCASSGASSLAKNIQYFGAGTRLSVL.

This clonotype was detected a few times. The rearrangement links TRBV28 to TRBJ2-5, with TRBD2 as a possible D gene (5 bases). Germline V gene data show CDR1 as MDHEN and CDR2 as SYDVKM. V lost 5 bases and J lost 0, with 19 bases in between. The CDR3 totals 17 residues. The CDR3 protein is CASSLRSLGGYQETQYF. The CDR3 nucleotides are TGTGCCAGCAGTCTCCGAAGCCTCGGCGGGTACCAAGAGACCCAGTACTTC.

This clonotype appeared many times. CDR3 loop: CASSQDLEQFF. The DNA of the CDR3 is TGTGCCAGCAGCCAAGACCTTGAGCAGTTCTTC. This rearrangement joins TRBV3-1 to TRBJ2-1, with D uncertain. Trimming stripped 0 bases from V and 9 bases from J, with 3 bases between. CDR1 and CDR2 from the germline V gene are LGHDT and YNNKEL (reference sequence). The CDR3 extends over 11 amino acids.

This clonotype was seen a few times. The chain joins TRBV6-1 to TRBJ2-7; perhaps TRBD2 as D (6 bases). The V gene lost 4 bases and the J gene lost 0 bases, with 13 bases spanning the gap. CDR1 and CDR2 (germline): MNHNS, SASEGT. This CDR3 has 15 residues. CDR3 coding DNA: TGTGCCAGCAGTGGACTTCCGGGGGACTCCTACGAGCAGTACTTC. Translating gives CASSGLPGDSYEQYF.

The chain has TRBV7-9 and TRBJ1-3; possibly TRBD1 for D (5 bases). This CDR3 is built from 15 residues. Germline assignment: CDR1 SEHNR and CDR2 FQNEAQ (reference sequence). Trimming took 4 bases from V and 4 from J, leaving 14 bases between them. CDR3 DNA sequence: TGTGCCAGCAGCTCAACAGGAGCTCCCGGAAACACCATATATTTT. Protein: CASSSTGAPGNTIYF. Complete variable domain (other parts from reference TRBV7-9 and TRBJ1-3): DTGVSQNPRHKITKRGQNVTFRCDPISEHNRLYWYRQTLGQGPEFLTYFQNEAQLEKSRLLSDRFSAERPKGSFSTLEIQRTEQGDSAMYLCASSSTGAPGNTIYFGEGSWLTVV.

The CDR3, as DNA: TGTGCCAGCAGTCGGACTAGCGGGAGTTCAGATACGCAGTATTTT. It yields the protein CASSRTSGSSDTQYF. This rearrangement joins TRBV2 to TRBJ2-3; 13 bases line up with TRBD2. CDR1 is SNHLY, CDR2 FYNNEI, per germline. V lost 5 bases, J lost 4 bases, and 3 bases stayed unmatched. The CDR3 contains 15 residues.

This clonotype was seen repeatedly, ten times or more. V and J are TRBV2 and TRBJ1-5, with D possibly matching TRBD1 (5 bases). From germline, CDR1 is SNHLY and CDR2 FYNNEI. The ends were cut back, 1 base at V and 3 bases at J, with 10 bases in the middle. This CDR3 has 15 residues. CDR3 nucleotide sequence: TGTGCCAGCAGTGAAGAGGGACTCACCAATCAGCCCCAGCATTTT. Its translation: CASSEEGLTNQPQHF.

This clonotype occurred many times. The chain is built from TRBV2 and TRBJ2-5; 7 nucleotides agree with TRBD2. CDR1 is SNHLY and CDR2 is FYNNEI in the germline V gene. Trimming took 7 bases from V and 2 from J; bases not matched to a gene: 10. The CDR3 runs 15 residues. CDR3 residues: CASTPRAGRQETQYF. The CDR3 region has the DNA TGTGCCAGCACTCCAAGAGCGGGAAGACAAGAGACCCAGTACTTC.

This clonotype was seen many times. This chain uses TRBV6-5 with TRBJ2-7; tentatively, D is TRBD1 (7 bases). Germline CDR1 MNHEY, CDR2 SVGAGI. V gave up 0 bases and J gave up 3 bases, with 12 bases separating them. The CDR3 contains 15 residues. The DNA for the CDR3 is TGTGCCAGCAGTTACTCGACAGGGACTTTCTACGAGCAGTACTTC. This gives the protein CASSYSTGTFYEQYF.

Notes on this clonotype: This may be a read error: a much more frequent sequence differs by one nucleotide. V usage is TRBV2 and J usage is TRBJ2-3, with D perhaps given as TRBD1 or TRBD2 (5 bases each). This CDR3 region has 13 residues. V gave up 6 bases and J gave up 5 bases, with 12 bases separating them. CDR1 is SNHLY, CDR2 FYNNEI, per germline. The CDR3 nucleotides are TGTGCCAGCAGCCGGGACGACAGAGATACGCAGTATTTT. Translation gives CASSRDDRDTQYF.

This clonotype was counted at least ten times. The CDR3 spells CASSQGGAGSQHF. The DNA of the CDR3 is TGCGCCAGCAGCCAAGGTGGGGCTGGGTCCCAGCATTTT. The chain couples TRBV4-1 to TRBJ1-5; D is perhaps TRBD1 (5 bases). Trimming pared 1 base from V and 11 bases from J, leaving 12 bases between. The CDR3 contains 13 residues. In germline, CDR1 is MGHRA, CDR2 YSYEKL.

This clonotype was counted ten times or more. This chain joins TRBV12-3 or TRBV12-4 and TRBJ2-1; TRBD2 matches at 9 bases. With 4 bases clipped from V and 0 bases from J, the junction kept 10 bases outside the gene matches. The CDR3 extends over 18 amino acids. CDR3 nucleotide sequence: TGTGCCAGCAGTTCCAAAGCGGGAGGTTACAGCTCCTACAATGAGCAGTTCTTC. Protein product: CASSSKAGGYSSYNEQFF.

In this sample, this clonotype turned up a few times. The chain has TRBV4-1 and TRBJ1-2; D call uncertain. This CDR3 spans 18 amino acids. V lost 1 base and J 0 bases, leaving 18 bases between the germline ends. The germline V gene encodes CDR1 MGHRA and CDR2 YSYEKL. Written as DNA, the CDR3 is TGCGCCAGCAGCCAAGTGGATTCTTTCAGGCGACCTAACTATGGCTACACCTTC. It specifies CASSQVDSFRRPNYGYTF.